This T cell receptor beta chain originates from a study of CD8 T cells in Susac syndrome. The V gene end was trimmed by 5 bases and the J gene end by 3 bases; junction bases not matched to a gene: 3. The germline V gene encodes CDR1 MNHEY and CDR2 SVGEGT. The CDR3 extends over 14 amino acids. RNA amounts of 0.5 to 1 ug underwent reverse transcription with random hexamers. TCRdb fed the immunoSEQ multiplex PCR reads into MiXCR, producing one record per CDR3 protein. The sample lists about 60,000 distinct CDR3 sequences; around 94% were seen once. TEMRA cells were FACS-enriched, and CD8+ and CD4+ T cells were isolated negatively.

The chain carries TRBV6-2 or TRBV6-3 and TRBJ2-4, with TRBD1 matching over 8 bases. Sample: CD8+ T cells from PBMCs. The TCR was taken from a human donor in good health. CDR3 residues: CASSHRGSKNIQYF. DNA for the CDR3: TGTGCCAGCAGTCACAGGGGGAGCAAAAACATTCAGTACTTC.